The TCR beta chain under discussion was sequenced for a study of OX40 agonist ivuxolimab in advanced cancers. The wider study: Ivuxolimab, an antibody acting as an agonist of OX40 (CD134), was used to treat patients. Dose-escalation patients suffered from hepatocellular carcinoma, melanoma, renal cell or head and neck cancer. Study-level points and caveats: The authors did not determine the antigen specificity of the expanded peripheral T cells.

TCRdb's copy holds only in-frame clones and misses some; the assay was immunoSEQ multiplex PCR. There are fewer than 90,000 clones in the sample; roughly nine tenths occur only once, and approximately 2.4% lies in the top ten. Turning to this clone: What it binds is unknown.

This CDR3 comprises 15 residues. Looked up from germline, CDR1 is SGHRS and CDR2 is YFSETQ. The junction had 7 bases not matched to a gene; V was cut back by 4 bases and J by 5 bases. The V and J genes are TRBV5-1 and TRBJ2-1, with 9 bases lining up with TRBD2. The TCR comes from an adult with an advanced solid tumor such as melanoma, head and neck, liver or kidney cancer. Sequences were derived from CD4+ or CD8+ T cells sorted from blood, sampled in a trial of the OX40 agonist ivuxolimab. The CDR3 loop reads CASSQTSGKNNEQFF. The DNA of the CDR3 is TGCGCCAGCAGCCAGACTAGCGGAAAAAACAATGAGCAGTTCTTC. Drawing the rest from reference TRBV5-1 and TRBJ2-1, the complete variable domain is KAGVTQTPRYLIKTRGQQVTLSCSPISGHRSVSWYQQTPGQGLQFLFEYFSETQRNKGNFPGRFSGRQFSNSRSEMNVSTLELGDSALYLCASSQTSGKNNEQFFGPGTRLTVL.